The source of this T cell receptor (beta chain) is a study of T cell changes during pregnancy in multiple sclerosis. The data were produced by immunoSEQ multiplex PCR, yet TCRdb's version contains in-frame clones alone and is incomplete. The data hold about 89,000 clones, with just under 95% observed a single time. CDR1 is WSHSY and CDR2 is SAAADI in the germline V gene. Trimming stripped 10 bases from V and 2 bases from J, with 23 bases between. The CDR3 sequence is 16 residues long. This clonotype originated in a female donor with multiple sclerosis, enrolled in a pregnancy study. The source material was peripheral blood, sampled in the third trimester of pregnancy. The rearrangement links TRBV10-2 to TRBJ1-1; perhaps TRBD1 as D (5 bases). CDR3 loop: CATHHPGETVNTEAFF. CDR3 nucleotide sequence: TGCGCCACTCATCACCCGGGAGAGACAGTTAACACTGAAGCTTTCTTT.